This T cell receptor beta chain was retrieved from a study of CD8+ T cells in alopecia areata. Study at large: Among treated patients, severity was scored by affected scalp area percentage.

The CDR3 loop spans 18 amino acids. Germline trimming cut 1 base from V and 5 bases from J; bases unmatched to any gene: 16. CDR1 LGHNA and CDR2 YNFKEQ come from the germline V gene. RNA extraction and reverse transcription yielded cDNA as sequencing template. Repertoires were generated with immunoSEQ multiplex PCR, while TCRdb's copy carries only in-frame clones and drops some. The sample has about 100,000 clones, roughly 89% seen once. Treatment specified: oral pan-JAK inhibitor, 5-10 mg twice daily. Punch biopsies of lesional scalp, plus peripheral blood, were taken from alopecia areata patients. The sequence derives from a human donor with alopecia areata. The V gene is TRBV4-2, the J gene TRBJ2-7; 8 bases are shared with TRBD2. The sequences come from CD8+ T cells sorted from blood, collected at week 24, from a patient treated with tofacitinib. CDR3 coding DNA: TGTGCCAGCAGCCAAGTAACAGCGGGGGCCACTCGCGGAGACGAGCAGTACTTC. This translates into CASSQVTAGATRGDEQYF.